The source of this T cell receptor beta chain is a study of cytomegalovirus exposure and HLA in healthy donors (dated by TCRdb to about 2017). Study-level background: An earlier analysis of about 560 of the donors reported around 280 Gb of sequence data and 117 million unique TCR beta sequences obtained from some 200 million T cells. About 330 gigabases of sequencing data and approximately 91 million unique TCR sequences made up an early release that covered about 640 HLA-typed donors. Of the roughly 430 genotyped donors, around 81% fell in the genetic ancestry cluster associated with self-reported Caucasian donors. The study aimed to test whether signatures of past pathogen exposure could be identified by cataloging public T cell receptors. The study profiled the T cell repertoires of 550 to 700 subjects by immunosequencing and related them to cytomegalovirus serostatus. In addition to the first cohort of roughly 700 subjects, a separate validation cohort of 100 to 150 different subjects was used. The study combined high-throughput TCR immunosequencing, statistical association of individual TCRs with disease status, and machine learning to predict cytomegalovirus infection status. A later analysis re-examined previously published TCR beta repertoires from 610 or so donors and added high-resolution HLA genotyping to investigate patterns of TCR occurrence. In the later analysis, no new phenotypic data were used to find candidate immune exposures; instead, reliance was placed on TCR beta sequences and their occurrence across donors. In an earlier analysis of around 540 of the donors, high-throughput TCR beta sequencing was used to judge whether each TCR beta V gene segment behaved as functional or pseudogenic. Donor age, sex, ethnicity and CMV serostatus were compiled together with the repertoire data. In a later genetic analysis, genome-wide SNP genotypes for about 55% of the roughly 700 donors were used, and that subset was treated as a discovery cohort. All discovery cohort repertoires had been generated using a single sequencing platform. HLA typing included class I and class II loci at four-digit resolution. The number of typed donors differed by locus: about 629-630 for A, B, C, DRB1 and DQB1; approximately 530 for DQA1; approximately 600 for DPA1; and 400 to 480 for DPB1. Because of strong linkage in the cohort, roughly five DR-DQ haplotypes were treated as single units for association and clustering. Across under 500 genotyped donors of the cohort, an average of about 240,000 unique TCR beta nucleotide sequences per donor were sequenced, and 15% to 20% of those sequences were non-productive.

Receptor amplification or capture employed the immunoSEQ multiplex PCR assay. The multiplex PCR relied on a mix of 60 forward primers for TCR Vbeta segments and 13 reverse primers for TCR Jbeta segments. The CDR3 region of rearranged TCR beta genes was amplified from genomic DNA by a multiplex PCR assay. On the Illumina HiSeq System, the amplified TCR beta libraries were sequenced as 87-base-pair reads. On the study's bioinformatics: Across the roughly 640 repertoires, a later analysis counted about 81 million unique TCR beta chains, some 11 million of which were shared by at least two donors. A nearest-neighbor algorithm error-corrected the raw reads and collapsed the reads into unique sequences, merging closely related sequences to remove PCR and sequencing errors. CDR3 sequences were aligned to IMGT reference sequences to assign V, D and J gene segments. Each retained sequence needed at least a six-nucleotide match to both a V gene segment and a J gene segment. Rearrangements were called productive when the CDR3 lacked stop codons and stayed in frame with V and J; all others were non-productive. CDR3 was defined according to IMGT convention as the region running from the second conserved V-encoded cysteine to the conserved J-encoded phenylalanine. In an earlier analysis of approximately 590 of the donors, sequences lacking an unambiguous match to a single V gene segment were excluded. In an earlier analysis of almost 600 of the donors, a V segment was called functional when productive rearrangements were above 56.7%, and segregating when the standard deviation between donors exceeded 5%. A statistical classification framework was built to diagnose cytomegalovirus status from the catalog of TCR beta chain sequences. V and J gene assignment, in a later analysis, came from comparing TCR nucleotide sequences with IMGT/GENE-DB human TR gene sequences. In a later analysis, CDR3 sequences and most-parsimonious VDJ recombination scenarios were assigned using the TCRdist pipeline. A later analysis defined each TCR beta chain by its CDR3 amino acid sequence plus V-gene family, and excluded reads lacking a unique V-gene family. A later analysis removed over 500 highly shared, low-generation-probability nucleotide sequences to deal with suspected cross-contamination and a sequencing artifact. In a later analysis, a clonal expansion index for each public chain was calculated from normalized within-repertoire ranks of inferred template counts. In a later analysis, generation probabilities were computed with a VDJ recombination model fitted to out-of-frame rearrangements, and the resulting probabilities were checked against IGoR. Hypergeometric tests were used in a later analysis to score TCR-TCR, TCR-HLA and TCR-CMV co-occurrence, with a repertoire-size bias correction applied to the TCR pairs. A later analysis estimated false discovery rates by permuting HLA or CMV assignments 20 times. In a later analysis, co-occurring TCRs were grouped using DBSCAN, and TCRdist sequence similarity was added for clustering within HLA-allele-positive subsets. For co-occurrence clustering, repertoires with fewer than 30,000 or more than 120,000 public chains were excluded, along with five repertoires with anomalous nucleotide sharing. TCRdb limited this immuneACCESS table to in-frame rearrangements with V and J called. A share of clones is missing; checked studies link under half to unresolved V genes, and the rest is unexplained. The D gene and trimming were derived from the DNA, and the V and J assignments and clone size from that table. The sample records roughly 110,000 clones, 55% to 85% of which are singletons. 7.8% of the sample comes from the top ten.

The cohort was made up of about 670 healthy bone marrow donors. Cohort members were all nominally healthy when sampled, although unrecorded immune exposures were likely present. The donor tested CMV seronegative and was one of the 352 seronegative cohort members. Every donor gave a peripheral blood sample, and the peripheral blood mononuclear cells from that sample were used for TCR beta sequencing. Genomic DNA extraction from the blood cell samples was performed with the Qiagen DNeasy Blood Extraction Kit. Sequences SEHNR (CDR1) and FQNEAQ (CDR2) are obtained from the germline V gene (reference sequence). Trimming removed 5 bases from V and 7 bases from J, leaving 17 bases between the germline ends. Including the terminal cysteine and phenylalanine, the CDR3 comprises 14 residues. The kept DNA is CDR3 alone, 42 bases in frame from the first base. As for this clone: The target of this receptor is not known. Base qualities were left out, and no much larger clone turns up one base away.

On the study overall, not on this receptor specifically: At a false discovery rate of 0.05, a later analysis linked 16,000 or so TCR beta sequences to specific HLA alleles. The sequencing pipeline was judged likely to have produced a cluster of highly shared sequence variants as a technical artifact. A later analysis reported that several top co-occurrence clusters appeared linked to parvovirus B19, influenza, CMV and Epstein-Barr virus. The only immune exposure information available for the cohort was CMV serostatus. An earlier analysis of approximately 540 of the donors showed that most TCR beta V segments appeared in productive rearrangements either about 87% or about 30% of the time, which broadly matched IMGT annotations. About 17 rarely observed V segments, including chromosome 9 orphons, were excluded from the earlier analysis of about 600 of the donors because counts were too low. In a later analysis, HLA-associated TCR beta chains were found to be more clonally expanded and to have lower generation probabilities than equally common non-associated chains. The classifier was reported to diagnose cytomegalovirus status with high specificity and sensitivity in both the original and validation cohorts. Linkage disequilibrium might explain the correlated functional status among segregating V segments, but an unknown experimental factor could not be ruled out. Roughly uniform sequencing depth across donors was assumed in presence/absence analyses, although this assumption may not hold. Most CMV-associated TCR beta chains appeared to be HLA-restricted in a later analysis, and the HLA associations seemed to be driven largely by CMV exposure. A further reported finding was that TCR beta sequences accurately predicted the HLA-A and HLA-B alleles for most subjects in the first cohort. Because HLA typing was unavailable for some donors at each locus, only the typed subset was used in association tests. While some public TCRs were present in many individuals, most TCR sequences turned up only very rarely across donors. V-gene and J-gene trimming of TCR beta chains was associated with a missense DCLRE1C variant in a later genetic analysis, and the association was replicated in an independent cohort. The study listed 170 or so TCR beta chains as associated with cytomegalovirus. A later genetic analysis reported fewer N-insertions in productive TCRs among donors in an Asian-associated ancestry cluster than the approximately 670-donor mean. In vitro tests confirmed that a few of the cytomegalovirus-associated TCR beta chains recognize cytomegalovirus antigens. When HLA alleles, especially DR and DQ, strongly co-occurred, TCR associations were difficult to assign to individual alleles. This cohort had only TCR beta chains sequenced, and the lack of alpha or paired-chain data limited which features could be detected. Some IMGT-functional V segments, including TRBV6-2 and TRBV6-3, could not be told apart with the 87-base-pair reads, so those segments were excluded. In a later analysis, TCR association rates were found to vary across HLA loci, with the most associated TCRs seen for DRB1 alleles and the fewest for HLA-C alleles. The authors suggested that the approach could potentially be generalized to other disease states and immunological phenotypes.

Recombination connected TRBV7-9 to TRBJ1-2; the best D guess is TRBD1, with 5 bases matching. This receptor was obtained from a man in his thirties or forties in good health and CMV-seronegative. The material sequenced was PBMCs. The nucleotide sequence is given as TGTGCCAGCAGCCCCTCAGGACCGGGGGTTGGCTACACCTTC. Its protein product is CASSPSGPGVGYTF.